The TCR beta chain described here comes from a study of blood T cell repertoires in COVID-19. Germline loops: CDR1 SQVTM, CDR2 ANQGSEA. V shed 2 bases and J shed 6 bases, with 3 bases lying between them. The CDR3 extends over 10 amino acids. Seattle's cohort entered during active infection and was followed longitudinally. TCRdb's copy holds only in-frame clones and misses some; the assay was immunoSEQ multiplex PCR. The sample has more than 300,000 clones; about nine tenths are singletons. The origin of this receptor is a woman aged 70 to 79 with COVID-19, enrolled during active disease. The chain employs TRBV29-1 and TRBJ2-3, with unresolved D. Sequencing was carried out using peripheral blood. CDR3 residues: CSVEYDTQYF. For the CDR3, the DNA is TGCAGCGTTGAATATGATACGCAGTATTTT.